This T cell receptor (beta chain) was sequenced during a study of lung T cells in sarcoidosis with Löfgren's syndrome listed by TCRdb under 2017. At the level of the whole study: Sarcoidosis was characterized as a granulomatous disease that is mostly pulmonary, in which CD4+ T cells accumulate in bronchoalveolar lavage fluid. The repertoire analyses focused on Löfgren's syndrome patients.

TCR repertoires were profiled from CD4+ T cells obtained by bronchoalveolar lavage. These reads were obtained on an Illumina MiSeq. TCRdb applied fastp at Q25 and MiXCR to the public reads, then kept only in-frame beta chains. Rows with a matching CDR3 protein are joined into one entry that keeps the most common DNA and genes. For this sample the table gives around 2,900 distinct CDR3 sequences, of which roughly 27% were detected only once. Approximately 12% of the sample lies in the top ten. V lost 5 bases and J lost 4 bases; the stretch between them is 12 bases long. From the cysteine up to the phenylalanine, the CDR3 has a length of 14 residues. CDR3 DNA is the only sequence kept; it has 42 bases, read in frame from the first base. CDR1 and CDR2 are read off the germline V gene as SNHLY and FYNNEI. This clonotype is classified as medium-sized (0.01 to 0.1%). What antigen it recognizes has not been identified. Base qualities are not at hand, and no much larger clone is one base apart.

Paper-wide results and their limitations: In alphabeta pairing analysis, TRAV12-1 preferentially paired with TRBV2, and these paired TCRs showed CDR3 homology. Compared with control subjects, Lofgren's syndrome patients were reported to have TRAV12-1 and TRBV2 as the most expanded V gene segments. Recognition of a sarcoidosis-associated antigen was only suggested; the antigen itself remained putative and unidentified. TRAV12-1 and TRBV2 CDR3 motifs were reported to be shared among multiple Löfgren's syndrome patients, suggesting public CD4+ TCR repertoires.

The chain is made from TRBV2 and TRBJ1-3; the best D guess is TRBD1, with 6 bases matching. The sequence was collected from a human donor with sarcoidosis (Löfgren's syndrome or another form), or a control subject (not recorded which). Sequencing was performed on CD4+ T cells from bronchoalveolar lavage. The CDR3 protein: CASSQQGSGNTIYF. The sequence in DNA is TGTGCCAGCAGTCAACAGGGATCCGGAAACACCATATATTTT.